A single sample gave rise to the 6 T cell receptor beta chains below, sequenced in a study of T cell responses to AZD1222 COVID-19 vaccine. Data came from immunoSEQ multiplex PCR; TCRdb stores just in-frame clones and leaves some out. This sample yields 95,000 to 150,000 clones, of which less than 95% are seen a single time; about 4.5% belongs to the top ten. Sequencing was performed on peripheral blood, taken on day 0 of MenACWY control vaccination. These receptors all come from an adult in good health.

The chain couples TRBV24-1 to TRBJ1-5, with 8 positions matching TRBD1. The V and J ends lost 4 bases and 9 bases, in that order; junction bases with no gene match: 7. CDR3 size: 14 residues. Per the germline V gene, CDR1 is KGHDR and CDR2 is SFDVKD. CDR3 sequence reads: CATSDTTGARPQHF. CDR3 DNA sequence: TGTGCCACCAGTGACACGACAGGGGCTAGGCCCCAGCATTTT.

The chain couples TRBV5-1 to TRBJ1-2; D is unresolved. Germline CDR1 is SGHRS and CDR2 is YFSETQ. The CDR3 is 16 amino acids. Trimming took off 4 bases at V and 4 bases at J, with 20 bases between the two ends. The CDR3, as DNA: TGCGCCAGCAGCCAGTTCCCGGGAACAAATACCTATGGCTACACCTTC. Translation gives CASSQFPGTNTYGYTF.

The rearrangement links TRBV10-3 to TRBJ2-1; weak D call: TRBD2 (6 bases). The CDR3 extends over 13 amino acids. V was trimmed by 4 bases and J by 6 bases, leaving 10 bases between them. CDR1 is ENHRY, CDR2 SYGVKD, per germline. The CDR3 DNA sequence: TGTGCCATCAGTGCGGGGACTTTCAATGAGCAGTTCTTC. Translated, it gives CAISAGTFNEQFF.

This clone showed up just once. The rearrangement links TRBV28 to TRBJ2-7; 8 bases match TRBD1. V gave up 5 bases and J gave up 2 bases; unmatched junction bases: 11. The germline gives CDR1 MDHEN, CDR2 SYDVKM. CDR3 length: 16 amino acids. The DNA for the CDR3 is TGTGCCAGCAGTCCGAGAGGACAGGGTTTTGCCTACGAGCAGTACTTC. It encodes CASSPRGQGFAYEQYF.

This chain uses TRBV10-1 with TRBJ2-3; 9 nucleotides agree with TRBD2. Germline CDR1 WNHNN, CDR2 SYGVQD (reference sequence). J was trimmed by 3 bases and V by 6 bases; bases with no gene match: 7. The CDR3 is 15 residues long. The CDR3 region is CASSRDSGRTDTQYF. CDR3 sequence (DNA): TGCGCCAGCAGCAGGGACAGCGGGAGGACAGATACGCAGTATTTT.

The CDR3 loop reads CATAPGGRGEQFF. CDR3 DNA: TGTGCCACCGCCCCGGGGGGCAGGGGTGAGCAGTTCTTC. The chain recombines TRBV28 with TRBJ2-1; perhaps TRBD2 as D (7 bases). The V end lost 10 bases, the J end lost 9 bases, and 19 bases lay between the germline ends. This CDR3 is 13 amino acids long. CDR1 MDHEN and CDR2 SYDVKM come from the germline V gene.